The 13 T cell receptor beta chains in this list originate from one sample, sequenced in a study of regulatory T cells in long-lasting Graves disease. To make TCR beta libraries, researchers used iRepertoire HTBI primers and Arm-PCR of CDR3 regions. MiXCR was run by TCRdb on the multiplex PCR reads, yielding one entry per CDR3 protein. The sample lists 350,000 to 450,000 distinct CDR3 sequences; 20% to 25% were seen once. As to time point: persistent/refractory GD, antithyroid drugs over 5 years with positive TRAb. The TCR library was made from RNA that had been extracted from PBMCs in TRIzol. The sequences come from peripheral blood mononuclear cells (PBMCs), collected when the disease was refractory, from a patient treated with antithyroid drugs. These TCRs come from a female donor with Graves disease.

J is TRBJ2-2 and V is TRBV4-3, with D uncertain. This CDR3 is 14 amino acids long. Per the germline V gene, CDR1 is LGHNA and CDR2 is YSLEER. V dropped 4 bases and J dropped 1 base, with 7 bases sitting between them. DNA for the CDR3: TGCGCCAGCAGCCCAGGAGTGAACACCGGGGAGCTGTTTTTT. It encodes CASSPGVNTGELFF.

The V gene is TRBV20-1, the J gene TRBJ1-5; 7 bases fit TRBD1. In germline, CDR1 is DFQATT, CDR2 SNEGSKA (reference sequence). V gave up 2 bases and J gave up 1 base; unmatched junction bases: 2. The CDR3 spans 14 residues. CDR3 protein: CSARKGASNQPQHF. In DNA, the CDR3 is TGCAGTGCTAGAAAGGGGGCAAGCAATCAGCCCCAGCATTTT.

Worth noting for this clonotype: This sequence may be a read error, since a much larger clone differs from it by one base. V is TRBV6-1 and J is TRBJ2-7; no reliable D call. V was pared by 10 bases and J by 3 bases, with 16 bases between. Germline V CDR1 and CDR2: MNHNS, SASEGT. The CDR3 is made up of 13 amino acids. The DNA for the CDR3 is TGTGCCATCAGCTACGGACGCGACTACGAGCAGTACTTC. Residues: CAISYGRDYEQYF.

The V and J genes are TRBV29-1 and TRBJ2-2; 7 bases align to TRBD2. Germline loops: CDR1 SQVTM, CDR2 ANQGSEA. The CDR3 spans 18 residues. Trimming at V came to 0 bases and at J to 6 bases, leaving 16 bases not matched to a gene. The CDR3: CSVEDRSGGGRVPGELFF. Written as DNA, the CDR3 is TGCAGCGTTGAAGATAGGTCTGGCGGCGGGAGAGTGCCCGGGGAGCTGTTTTTT.

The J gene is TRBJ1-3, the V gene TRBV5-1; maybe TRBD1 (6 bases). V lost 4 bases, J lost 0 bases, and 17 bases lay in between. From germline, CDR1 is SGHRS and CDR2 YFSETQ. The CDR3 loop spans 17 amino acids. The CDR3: CASSENFRQASGNTIYF. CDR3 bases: TGCGCCAGCAGCGAGAACTTTAGACAGGCCTCTGGAAACACCATATATTTT.

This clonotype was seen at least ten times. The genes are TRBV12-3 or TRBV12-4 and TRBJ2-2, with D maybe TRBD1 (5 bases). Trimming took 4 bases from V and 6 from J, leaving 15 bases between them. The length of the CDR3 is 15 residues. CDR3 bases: TGTGCCAGCAGTTCGTTTATGCAGGGCGCCGGGGAGCTGTTTTTT. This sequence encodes CASSSFMQGAGELFF.

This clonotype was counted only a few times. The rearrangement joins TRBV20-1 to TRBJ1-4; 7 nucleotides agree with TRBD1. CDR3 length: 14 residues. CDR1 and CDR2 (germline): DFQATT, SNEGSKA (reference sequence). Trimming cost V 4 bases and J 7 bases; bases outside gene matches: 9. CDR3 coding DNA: TGCAGTGCTACCCCGACAGGGTTGCGTGAAAAACTGTTTTTT. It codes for CSATPTGLREKLFF.

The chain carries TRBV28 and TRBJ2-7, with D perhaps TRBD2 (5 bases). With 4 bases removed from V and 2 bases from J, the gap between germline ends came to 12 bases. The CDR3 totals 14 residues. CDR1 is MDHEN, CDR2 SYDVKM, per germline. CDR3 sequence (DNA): TGTGCCAGCAGTTCCCACGGAGGTACCTACGAGCAGTACTTC. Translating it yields CASSSHGGTYEQYF.

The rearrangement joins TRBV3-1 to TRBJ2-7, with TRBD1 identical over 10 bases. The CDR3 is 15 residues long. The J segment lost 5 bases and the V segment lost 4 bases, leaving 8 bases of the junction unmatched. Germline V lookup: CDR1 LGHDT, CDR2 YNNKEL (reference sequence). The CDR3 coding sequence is TGTGCCAGCAGCCTTATCGGACAGGGGGGAAACGAGCAGTACTTC. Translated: CASSLIGQGGNEQYF.

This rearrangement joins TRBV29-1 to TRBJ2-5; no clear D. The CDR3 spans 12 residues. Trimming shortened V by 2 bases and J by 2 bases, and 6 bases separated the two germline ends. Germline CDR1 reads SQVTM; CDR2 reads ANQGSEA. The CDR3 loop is CSVEYGQETQYF. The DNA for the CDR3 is TGCAGCGTTGAATACGGACAAGAGACCCAGTACTTC.

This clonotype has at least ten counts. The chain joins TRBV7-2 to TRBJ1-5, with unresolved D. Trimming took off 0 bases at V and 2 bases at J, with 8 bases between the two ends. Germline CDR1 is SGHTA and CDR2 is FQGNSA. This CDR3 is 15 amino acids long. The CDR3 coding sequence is TGTGCCAGCAGCTTAGCCACAAGGGGCAATCAGCCCCAGCATTTT. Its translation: CASSLATRGNQPQHF.

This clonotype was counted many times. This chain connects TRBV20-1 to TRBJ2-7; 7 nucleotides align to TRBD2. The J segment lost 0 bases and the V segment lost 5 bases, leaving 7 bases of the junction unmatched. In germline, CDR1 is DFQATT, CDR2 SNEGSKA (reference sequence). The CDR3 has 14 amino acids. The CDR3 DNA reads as TGCAGTGCTTCAAGCGGGATCAGCTCCTACGAGCAGTACTTC. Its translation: CSASSGISSYEQYF.

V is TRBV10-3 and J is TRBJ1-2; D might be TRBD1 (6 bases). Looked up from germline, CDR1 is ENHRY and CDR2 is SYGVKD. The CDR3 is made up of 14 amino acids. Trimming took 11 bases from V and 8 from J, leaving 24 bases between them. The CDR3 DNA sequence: TGTGCCTCACAGCGGGGGCCGGGAACGGGGGGCTACACCTTC. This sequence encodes CASQRGPGTGGYTF.